These 7 T cell receptor beta chains were all obtained from the same sample, sequenced in a study of blood T cell repertoires in COVID-19. The repertoire was sequenced with immunoSEQ multiplex PCR; TCRdb's copy has only in-frame clones and lacks some. The table has approximately 300,000 clones, roughly 90% seen once. Material: PBMCs or T cells enriched from blood (not recorded which). These receptors were collected from a woman in her 30s who had been exposed to COVID-19.

This chain uses TRBV29-1 with TRBJ2-5, with 9 bases fitting TRBD1. CDR1 SQVTM and CDR2 ANQGSEA come from the germline V gene. Trimming cost V 6 bases and J 5 bases; bases outside gene matches: 1. This CDR3 region has 11 residues. CDR3: CSVGQGETQYF. CDR3 sequence (DNA): TGCAGCGTGGGACAGGGCGAGACCCAGTACTTC.

V is TRBV30 and J is TRBJ1-3, with 7 bases matching TRBD1. V lost 3 bases and J lost 4; bases outside the gene matches: 6. Per the germline V gene, CDR1 is GTSNPN and CDR2 is SVGIG (reference sequence). This CDR3 is 14 amino acids long. The CDR3 nucleotides read TGTGCCTGGAGAGTAGGGACAGCCGGAAACACCATATATTTT. It encodes CAWRVGTAGNTIYF. Looking up the rest from reference TRBV30 and TRBJ1-3 gives the full variable domain: SQTIHQWPATLVQPVGSPLSLECTVEGTSNPNLYWYRQAAGRGLQLLFYSVGIGQISSEVPQNLSASRPQDRQFILSSKKLLLSDSGFYLCAWRVGTAGNTIYFGEGSWLTVV.

This sequence joins TRBV29-1 and TRBJ2-7; TRBD1 aligns across 9 bases. Germline V gene sequence: CDR1 SQVTM, CDR2 ANQGSEA. The V gene end was trimmed by 6 bases and the J gene end by 2 bases; junction bases not matched to a gene: 8. This CDR3 spans 14 amino acids. CDR3 amino acids: CSVQSGQGTYEQYF. Written as DNA, the CDR3 is TGCAGCGTACAATCGGGACAGGGAACCTACGAGCAGTACTTC.

Written as DNA, the CDR3 is TGTGCTAGTGCCCCGGACAGCTATGGCTACACCTTC. Protein product: CASAPDSYGYTF. V gene TRBV12-5 combines with J gene TRBJ1-2, with a possible D match to TRBD1 (6 bases). The CDR3 is made up of 12 amino acids. CDR1 and CDR2 (germline): LGHNT, FRNRAP. Between the trimmed V and J ends, which lost 7 bases and 4 bases, there was a span of 10 bases.

V gene TRBV5-1 combines with J gene TRBJ1-2; 8 bases line up with TRBD1. The CDR3 is 14 amino acids. The trim removed 5 bases at V and 8 bases at J, leaving 11 bases unmatched. The V gene's germline CDR1 is SGHRS and CDR2 YFSETQ. CDR3: CASRTGGLFEGYTF. The CDR3 coding sequence is TGCGCCAGCAGAACAGGGGGACTGTTTGAAGGCTACACCTTC.

This chain joins TRBV19 and TRBJ1-5; 9 bases map to TRBD1. Germline-derived CDR1 and CDR2 are LNHDA and SQIVND (reference sequence). V gave up 0 bases and J gave up 7 bases; unmatched junction bases: 4. CDR3 length: 15 amino acids. As DNA, the CDR3 is TGTGCCAGTAGTATAGAAACAGGGGGCGGGCAGCCCCAGCATTTT. Its protein product is CASSIETGGGQPQHF.

V gene TRBV6-5 combines with J gene TRBJ1-2, with D possibly being TRBD1 (5 bases). Trimming stripped 0 bases from V and 6 bases from J, with 11 bases between. Germline assignment: CDR1 MNHEY and CDR2 SVGAGI. The CDR3 has 14 residues. CDR3 coding DNA: TGTGCCAGCAGTTACTCGGCCAGGGCCAATGGCTACACCTTC. This encodes CASSYSARANGYTF.